This TCR beta chain was captured in a study of shared clonotypes between healthy human individuals. For the study at large: In total, the donors were a couple of women and a few men aged 18 to 49. Findings and limits, study-wide: Limitation of the genetic and exposure-history diversity represented came from the few donors.

Comments on this clone: Its target is not known.

This table comes from immunoSEQ multiplex PCR, and its TCRdb copy is limited to in-frame clones, with some not included. The sample holds about 480,000 clones; 60% to 80% are singletons and the top ten take roughly an eighth. Germline CDR1 LNHDA, CDR2 SQIVND (reference sequence). V was clipped by 5 bases and J by 4 bases, with 8 bases between them. This CDR3 region has 12 residues. This chain links TRBV19 with TRBJ1-2; the D is unclear. The origin of this receptor is a middle-aged woman in good health. Some clones in this sample may be carry-over from other donors' samples. The specimen sequenced was PBMCs. CDR3 sequence: CASSPSGYGYTF. DNA for the CDR3: TGTGCCAGTAGTCCTTCCGGCTATGGCTACACCTTC.